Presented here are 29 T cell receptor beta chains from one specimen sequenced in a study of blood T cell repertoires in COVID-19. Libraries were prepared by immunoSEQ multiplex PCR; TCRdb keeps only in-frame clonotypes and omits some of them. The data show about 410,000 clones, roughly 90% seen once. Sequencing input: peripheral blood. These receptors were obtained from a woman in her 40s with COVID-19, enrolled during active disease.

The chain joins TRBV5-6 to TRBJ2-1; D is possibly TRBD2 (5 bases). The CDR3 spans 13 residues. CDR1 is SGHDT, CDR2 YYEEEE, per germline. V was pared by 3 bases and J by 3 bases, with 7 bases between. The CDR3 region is CASSSSNYNEQFF. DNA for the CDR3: TGTGCCAGCAGCTCTAGCAACTACAATGAGCAGTTCTTC.

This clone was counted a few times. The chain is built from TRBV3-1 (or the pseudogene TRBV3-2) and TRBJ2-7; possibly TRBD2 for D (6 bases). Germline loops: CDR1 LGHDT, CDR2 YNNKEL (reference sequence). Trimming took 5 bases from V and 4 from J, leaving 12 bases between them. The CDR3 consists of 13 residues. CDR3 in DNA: TGTGCCAGCAGCTCCTTCCGGGGGTACGAGCAGTACTTC. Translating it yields CASSSFRGYEQYF.

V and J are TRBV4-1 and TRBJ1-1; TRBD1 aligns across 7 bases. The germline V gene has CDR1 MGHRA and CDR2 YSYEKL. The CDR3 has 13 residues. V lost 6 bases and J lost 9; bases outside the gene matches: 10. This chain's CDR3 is CASSVSGGRKAFF. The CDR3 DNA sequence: TGCGCCAGCAGTGTTTCAGGGGGGAGGAAAGCTTTCTTT.

The chain's CDR3 is CASSIRTGKNQPQHF. The CDR3, as DNA: TGTGCCAGTAGTATCCGGACAGGGAAAAATCAGCCCCAGCATTTT. The rearrangement joins TRBV19 to TRBJ1-5, with 8 bases fitting TRBD1. The CDR3 contains 15 residues. Germline values: CDR1 LNHDA, CDR2 SQIVND (reference sequence). Trimming at V came to 3 bases and at J to 4 bases, leaving 5 bases not matched to a gene.

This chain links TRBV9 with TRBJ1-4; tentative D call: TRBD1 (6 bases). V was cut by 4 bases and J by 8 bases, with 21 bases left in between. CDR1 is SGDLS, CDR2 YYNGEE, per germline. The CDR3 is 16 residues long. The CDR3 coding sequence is TGTGCCAGCAGCACAGGGAGCCCGCACTCTGAAGAAAAACTGTTTTTT. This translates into CASSTGSPHSEEKLFF.

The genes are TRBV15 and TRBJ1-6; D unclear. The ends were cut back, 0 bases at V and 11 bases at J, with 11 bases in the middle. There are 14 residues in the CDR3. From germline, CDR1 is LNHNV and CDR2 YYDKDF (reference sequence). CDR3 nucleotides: TGTGCCACCAGCAGAGATCAAGCTGACACACCCCTCCACTTT. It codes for CATSRDQADTPLHF. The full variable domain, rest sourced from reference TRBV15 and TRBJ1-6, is DAMVIQNPRYQVTQFGKPVTLSCSQTLNHNVMYWYQQKSSQAPKLLFHYYDKDFNNEADTPDNFQSRRPNTSFCFLDIRSPGLGDTAMYLCATSRDQADTPLHFGNGTRLTVT.

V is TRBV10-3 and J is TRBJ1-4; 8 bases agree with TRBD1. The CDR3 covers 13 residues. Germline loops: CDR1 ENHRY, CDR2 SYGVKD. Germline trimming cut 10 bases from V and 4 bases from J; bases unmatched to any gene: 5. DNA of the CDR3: TGTGCCACCCAGACAGGGGATAATGAAAAACTGTTTTTT. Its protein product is CATQTGDNEKLFF.

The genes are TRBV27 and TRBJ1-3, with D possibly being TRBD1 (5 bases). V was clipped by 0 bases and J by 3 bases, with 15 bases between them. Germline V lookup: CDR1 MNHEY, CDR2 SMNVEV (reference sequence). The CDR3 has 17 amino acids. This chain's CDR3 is CASSLSPPQGGGNTIYF. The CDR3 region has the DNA TGTGCCAGCAGTTTATCCCCCCCCCAGGGAGGTGGAAACACCATATATTTT.

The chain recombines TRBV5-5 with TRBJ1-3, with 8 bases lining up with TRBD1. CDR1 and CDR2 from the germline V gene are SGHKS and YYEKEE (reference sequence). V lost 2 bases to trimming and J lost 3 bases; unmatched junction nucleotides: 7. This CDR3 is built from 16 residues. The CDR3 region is CASSLTGGTVGNTIYF. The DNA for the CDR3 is TGTGCCAGCAGCTTAACAGGGGGTACGGTTGGAAACACCATATATTTT.

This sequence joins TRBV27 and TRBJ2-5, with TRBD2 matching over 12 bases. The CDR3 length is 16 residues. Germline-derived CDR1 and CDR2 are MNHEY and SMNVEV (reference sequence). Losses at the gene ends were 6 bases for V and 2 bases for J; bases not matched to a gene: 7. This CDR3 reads CASRKLAGGQQETQYF. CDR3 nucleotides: TGTGCCAGCAGAAAACTAGCGGGGGGTCAACAAGAGACCCAGTACTTC.

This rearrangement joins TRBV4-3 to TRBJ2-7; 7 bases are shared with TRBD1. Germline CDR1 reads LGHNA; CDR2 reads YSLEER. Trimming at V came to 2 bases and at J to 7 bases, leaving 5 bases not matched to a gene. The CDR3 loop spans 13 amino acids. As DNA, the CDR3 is TGCGCCAGCAGCCAACGACAGGGTCGAGAGCAGTACTTC. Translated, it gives CASSQRQGREQYF.

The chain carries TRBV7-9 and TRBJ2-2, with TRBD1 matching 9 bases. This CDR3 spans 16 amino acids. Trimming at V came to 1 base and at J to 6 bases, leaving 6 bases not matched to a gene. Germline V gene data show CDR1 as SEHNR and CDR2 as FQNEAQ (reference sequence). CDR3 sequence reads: CASSLGTGVGAGELFF. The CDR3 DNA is TGTGCCAGCAGCTTAGGGACAGGGGTCGGCGCCGGGGAGCTGTTTTTT. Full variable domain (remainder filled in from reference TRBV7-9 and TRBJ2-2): DTGVSQNPRHKITKRGQNVTFRCDPISEHNRLYWYRQTLGQGPEFLTYFQNEAQLEKSRLLSDRFSAERPKGSFSTLEIQRTEQGDSAMYLCASSLGTGVGAGELFFGEGSRLTVL.

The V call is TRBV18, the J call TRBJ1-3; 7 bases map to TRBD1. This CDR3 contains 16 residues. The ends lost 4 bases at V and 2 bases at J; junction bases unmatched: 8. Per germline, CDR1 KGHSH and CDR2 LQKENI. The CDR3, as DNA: TGTGCCAGCTCACTCAGCGGAGACAGGGCTGGAAACACCATATATTTT. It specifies CASSLSGDRAGNTIYF.

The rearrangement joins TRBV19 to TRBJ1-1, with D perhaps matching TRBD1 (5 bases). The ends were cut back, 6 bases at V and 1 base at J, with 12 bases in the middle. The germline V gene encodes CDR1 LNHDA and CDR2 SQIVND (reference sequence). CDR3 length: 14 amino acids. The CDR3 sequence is CASRAPGQNTEAFF. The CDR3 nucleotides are TGTGCCAGTAGGGCCCCAGGACAGAACACTGAAGCTTTCTTT. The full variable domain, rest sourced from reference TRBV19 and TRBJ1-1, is DGGITQSPKYLFRKEGQNVTLSCEQNLNHDAMYWYRQDPGQGLRLIYYSQIVNDFQKGDIAEGYSVSREKKESFPLTVTSAQKNPTAFYLCASRAPGQNTEAFFGQGTRLTVV.

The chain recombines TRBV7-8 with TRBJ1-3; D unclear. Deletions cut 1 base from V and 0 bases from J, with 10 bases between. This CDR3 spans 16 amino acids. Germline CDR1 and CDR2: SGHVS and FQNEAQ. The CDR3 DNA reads TGTGCCAGCAGCTTAGGACGGGGAGACTCTGGAAACACCATATATTTT. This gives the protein CASSLGRGDSGNTIYF. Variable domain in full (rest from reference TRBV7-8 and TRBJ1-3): GAGVSQSPRYKVAKRGQDVALRCDPISGHVSLFWYQQALGQGPEFLTYFQNEAQLDKSGLPSDRFFAERPEGSVSTLKIQRTQQEDSAVYLCASSLGRGDSGNTIYFGEGSWLTVV.

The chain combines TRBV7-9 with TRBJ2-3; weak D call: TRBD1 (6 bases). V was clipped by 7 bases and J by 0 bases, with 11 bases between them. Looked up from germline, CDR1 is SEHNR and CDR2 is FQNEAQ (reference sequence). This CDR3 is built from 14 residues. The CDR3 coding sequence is TGTGCCAGCACCCCAGGGGTAAGCACAGATACGCAGTATTTT. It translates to CASTPGVSTDTQYF.

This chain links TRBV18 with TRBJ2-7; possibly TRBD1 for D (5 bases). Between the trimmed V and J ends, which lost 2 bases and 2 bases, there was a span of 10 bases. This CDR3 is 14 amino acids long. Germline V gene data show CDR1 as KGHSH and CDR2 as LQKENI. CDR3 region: CASSPGAVTYEQYF. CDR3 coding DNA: TGTGCCAGCTCACCAGGGGCGGTGACCTACGAGCAGTACTTC.

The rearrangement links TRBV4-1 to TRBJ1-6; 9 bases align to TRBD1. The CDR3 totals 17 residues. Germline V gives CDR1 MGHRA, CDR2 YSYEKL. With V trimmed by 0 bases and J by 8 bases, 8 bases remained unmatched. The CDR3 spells CASSQDRGTGWDSPLHF. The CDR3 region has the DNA TGCGCCAGCAGCCAAGATCGAGGGACAGGGTGGGATTCACCCCTCCACTTT.

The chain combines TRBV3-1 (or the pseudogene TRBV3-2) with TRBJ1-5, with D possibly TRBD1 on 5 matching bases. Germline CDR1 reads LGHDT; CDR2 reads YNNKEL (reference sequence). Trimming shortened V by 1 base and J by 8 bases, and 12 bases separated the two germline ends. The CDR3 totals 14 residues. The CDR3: CASSQVGQGKPQHF. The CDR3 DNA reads TGTGCCAGCAGCCAAGTCGGGCAGGGTAAGCCCCAGCATTTT.

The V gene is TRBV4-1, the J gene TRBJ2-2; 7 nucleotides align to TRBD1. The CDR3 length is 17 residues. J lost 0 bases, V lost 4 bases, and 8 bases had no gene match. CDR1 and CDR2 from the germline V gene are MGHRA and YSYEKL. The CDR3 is CASSPPGTDANTGELFF. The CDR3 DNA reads TGCGCCAGCAGCCCGCCCGGGACAGACGCGAACACCGGGGAGCTGTTTTTT.

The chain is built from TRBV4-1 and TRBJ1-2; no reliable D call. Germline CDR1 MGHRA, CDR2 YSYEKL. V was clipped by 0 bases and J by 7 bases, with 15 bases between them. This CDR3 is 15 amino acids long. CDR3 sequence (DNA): TGCGCCAGCAGCCAAGATTCTGACCGGAGGTCTGGCTACACCTTC. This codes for CASSQDSDRRSGYTF.

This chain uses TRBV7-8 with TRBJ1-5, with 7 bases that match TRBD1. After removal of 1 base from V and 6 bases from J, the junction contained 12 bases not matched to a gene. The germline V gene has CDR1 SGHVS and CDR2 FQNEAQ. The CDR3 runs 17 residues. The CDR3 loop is CASSLVTRGDRTQPQHF. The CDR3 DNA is TGTGCCAGCAGCTTAGTAACCAGGGGGGACCGCACTCAGCCCCAGCATTTT.

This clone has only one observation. For the CDR3, the DNA is TGCGCCAGCAGCCAAGATCAAGGCGGAACCGGGGAGCTGTTTTTT. Encoded protein: CASSQDQGGTGELFF. The chain couples TRBV4-1 to TRBJ2-2, with D uncertain. CDR3 length equals 15 residues. V lost 0 bases and J 5 bases, leaving 10 bases between the germline ends. CDR1 is MGHRA and CDR2 is YSYEKL in the germline V gene.

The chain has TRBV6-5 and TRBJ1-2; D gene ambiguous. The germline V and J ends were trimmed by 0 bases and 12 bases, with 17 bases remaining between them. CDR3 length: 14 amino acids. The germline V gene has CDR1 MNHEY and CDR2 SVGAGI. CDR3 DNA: TGTGCCAGCAGTTACTCTCCTCTGGGAGCAGGCAACACCTTC. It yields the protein CASSYSPLGAGNTF.

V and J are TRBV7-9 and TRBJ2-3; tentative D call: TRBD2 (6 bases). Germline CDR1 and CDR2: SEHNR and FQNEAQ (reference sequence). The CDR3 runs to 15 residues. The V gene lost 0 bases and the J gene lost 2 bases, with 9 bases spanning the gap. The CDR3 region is CASSLAGGNTDTQYF. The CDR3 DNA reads TGTGCCAGCAGCTTAGCAGGAGGGAACACAGATACGCAGTATTTT.

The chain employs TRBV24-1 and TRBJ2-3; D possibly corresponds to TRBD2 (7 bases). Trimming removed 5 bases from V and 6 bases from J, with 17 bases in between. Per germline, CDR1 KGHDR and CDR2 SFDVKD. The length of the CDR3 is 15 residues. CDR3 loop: CATSGGGGYLDTQYF. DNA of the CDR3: TGTGCCACCAGTGGAGGGGGGGGGTATTTGGATACGCAGTATTTT.

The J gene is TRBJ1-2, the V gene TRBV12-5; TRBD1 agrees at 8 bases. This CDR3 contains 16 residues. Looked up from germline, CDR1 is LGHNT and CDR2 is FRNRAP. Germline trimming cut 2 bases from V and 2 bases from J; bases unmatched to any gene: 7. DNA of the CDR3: TGTGCTAGTGGTTTGCCCCGACAGGGGCTAAACTATGGCTACACCTTC. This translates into CASGLPRQGLNYGYTF.

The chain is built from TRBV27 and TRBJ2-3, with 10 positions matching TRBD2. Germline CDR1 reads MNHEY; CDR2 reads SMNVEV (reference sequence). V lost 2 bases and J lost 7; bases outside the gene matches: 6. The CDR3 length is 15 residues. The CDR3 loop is CASSLLAGVGNTQYF. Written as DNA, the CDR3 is TGTGCCAGCAGTTTACTAGCGGGAGTGGGAAATACGCAGTATTTT.

CDR3: CASSPISGESTEAFF. The DNA of the CDR3 is TGTGCCAGCTCACCAATATCAGGGGAGAGCACTGAAGCTTTCTTT. The J gene is TRBJ1-1, the V gene TRBV18; D is possibly TRBD1 (6 bases). The V gene's germline CDR1 is KGHSH and CDR2 LQKENI. The V gene lost 2 bases and the J gene lost 4 bases, with 14 bases spanning the gap. The CDR3 is made up of 15 amino acids.